What follows are 8 T cell receptor beta chains derived from one specimen sequenced in a study of shared clonotypes between healthy human individuals. Profiled with immunoSEQ multiplex PCR; TCRdb holds only in-frame clones, not every one. The table includes some 650,000 clones, approximately 97% detected once. Sequencing was carried out using naive CD4+ T cells sorted from blood. Subset meaning: CD45RA+ positively selected. The receptors shown here come from a woman aged 25 to 39 in good health.

This chain connects TRBV10-3 to TRBJ2-5; TRBD1 is a possible D gene (7 bases). The CDR3 sequence is 13 residues long. Germline CDR1 is ENHRY and CDR2 is SYGVKD. The V end lost 10 bases, the J end lost 4 bases, and 16 bases lay between the germline ends. As DNA, the CDR3 is TGTGCCACCGAACGACAGGGAGGAGAGACCCAGTACTTC. This gives the protein CATERQGGETQYF.

The V and J genes are TRBV6-4 and TRBJ1-2; 7 bases map to TRBD1. CDR1 MRHNA and CDR2 SNTAGT come from the germline V gene. The CDR3 extends over 15 amino acids. J gave up 4 bases and V 6 bases, and 11 bases lay outside the gene matches. The CDR3, as DNA: TGTGCCAGCAGCGCCACCGGGACAGATGTCTATGGCTACACCTTC. Its protein product is CASSATGTDVYGYTF.

J is TRBJ2-3 and V is TRBV6-6, with D maybe TRBD2 (7 bases). CDR1 and CDR2 from the germline V gene are MNHNY and SVGAGI (reference sequence). The CDR3 extends over 15 amino acids. Between the trimmed V and J ends, which lost 0 bases and 3 bases, there was a span of 10 bases. This CDR3 is CASSYSRGGTDTQYF. For the CDR3, the DNA is TGTGCCAGCAGTTACTCGAGGGGGGGGACAGATACGCAGTATTTT.

The chain recombines TRBV5-8 with TRBJ1-1; D uncertain. The CDR3 is 12 amino acids. Trimming took 4 bases from V and 0 from J, leaving 4 bases between them. CDR1 SGHTS and CDR2 YDEGEE come from the germline V gene. The CDR3 DNA sequence: TGTGCCAGCAGCCGGGTGAACACTGAAGCTTTCTTT. This translates into CASSRVNTEAFF.

This sequence joins TRBV2 and TRBJ1-4, with no clear D. Germline V gene lookup returns CDR1 SNHLY and CDR2 FYNNEI. The CDR3 has 14 amino acids. The V and J ends lost 8 bases and 2 bases respectively, with 12 bases between them. The CDR3 nucleotides are TGTGCCAGCTCTCCCAGCCATACTAATGAAAAACTGTTTTTT. Translation gives CASSPSHTNEKLFF.

The J gene is TRBJ2-2, the V gene TRBV5-1, with 9 bases aligning to TRBD1. Germline loops: CDR1 SGHRS, CDR2 YFSETQ. The CDR3 is made up of 15 amino acids. The J segment lost 6 bases and the V segment lost 4 bases, leaving 7 bases of the junction unmatched. The CDR3 sequence: CASSPRTGVAGELFF. The CDR3 nucleotides are TGCGCCAGCAGCCCCCGGACAGGGGTGGCCGGGGAGCTGTTTTTT. Complete variable domain (other parts from reference TRBV5-1 and TRBJ2-2): KAGVTQTPRYLIKTRGQQVTLSCSPISGHRSVSWYQQTPGQGLQFLFEYFSETQRNKGNFPGRFSGRQFSNSRSEMNVSTLELGDSALYLCASSPRTGVAGELFFGEGSRLTVL.

For the CDR3, the DNA is TGCGCCAGCAGCCCAGCGGGAGCAGGGAAGTATAGCAATCAGCCCCAGCATTTT. Translation gives CASSPAGAGKYSNQPQHF. V gene TRBV10-2 combines with J gene TRBJ1-5; a possible D gene is TRBD1 (5 bases). Per germline, CDR1 WSHSY and CDR2 SAAADI. V was trimmed by 6 bases and J by 0 bases, leaving 21 bases between them. The length of the CDR3 is 18 residues.

V gene TRBV28 combines with J gene TRBJ2-4; 11 positions match TRBD2. The V gene end was trimmed by 5 bases and the J gene end by 15 bases; junction bases not matched to a gene: 18. Per germline, CDR1 MDHEN and CDR2 SYDVKM. The CDR3 extends over 16 amino acids. Written as DNA, the CDR3 is TGTGCCAGCAGTCCAGGGGGGGCTAGCGGGAGGCCTGGAACGTACTTC. It specifies CASSPGGASGRPGTYF.